These T cell receptor beta chains were read from a single sample in a study of OX40 agonist ivuxolimab in advanced cancers. The data were produced by immunoSEQ multiplex PCR, yet TCRdb's version contains in-frame clones alone and is incomplete. Of roughly 20,000 clones listed, about 87% are singletons. Sample: CD4+ or CD8+ T cells sorted from blood, taken in a trial of the OX40 agonist ivuxolimab. The origin of the receptors is an adult with an advanced solid tumor such as melanoma, head and neck, liver or kidney cancer. Both conserved end residues are part of each CDR3. The order of the fields is J gene, clone size, D gene, V gene, CDR3 DNA, CDR3 protein. D genes are given only for firm matches. Rows give clone size only sometimes, using once, few, many, or a class for an expanded clone.

j_call: TRBJ2-2
clone_size: NA
d_call: TRBD1
v_call: TRBV19
cdr3_nt: TGTGCCAGTAGTGTGGGACAGATCACCGGGGAGCTGTTTTTT
cdr3_aa: CASSVGQITGELFF

j_call: TRBJ2-1
clone_size: NA
d_call: TRBD2
v_call: TRBV6-1
cdr3_nt: TGTGCCAGCAGTAAACTAGCGGGGAGGGATGAGCAGTTCTTC
cdr3_aa: CASSKLAGRDEQFF

j_call: TRBJ2-1
clone_size: few
d_call: TRBD2
v_call: TRBV30
cdr3_nt: TGTGCCTGGTCGCGGGAGTCTGGTGAGCAGTTCTTC
cdr3_aa: CAWSRESGEQFF

j_call: TRBJ1-2
clone_size: NA
d_call: NA
v_call: TRBV7-2
cdr3_nt: TGTGCCAGCAGCTCAGGACTGACCTATGGCTACACCTTC
cdr3_aa: CASSSGLTYGYTF

j_call: TRBJ2-1
clone_size: NA
d_call: NA
v_call: TRBV9
cdr3_nt: TGTGCCAGCAGCCCGGGGCGGGGGACAGTGGATGAGCAGTTCTTC
cdr3_aa: CASSPGRGTVDEQFF

j_call: TRBJ1-1
clone_size: NA
d_call: TRBD1
v_call: TRBV28
cdr3_nt: TGTGCCAGCAGTTTATCAACAGGGGGCACTGAAGCTTTCTTT
cdr3_aa: CASSLSTGGTEAFF

j_call: TRBJ2-3
clone_size: NA
d_call: NA
v_call: TRBV10-3
cdr3_nt: TGTGCCATCAGTGCCCCCCCGGGGGCAGCCATCACAGATACGCAGTATTTT
cdr3_aa: CAISAPPGAAITDTQYF

j_call: TRBJ1-6
clone_size: once
d_call: TRBD1
v_call: TRBV14
cdr3_nt: TGTGCCAGCAGCCAAGGACAGGGAGGTTCACCCCTCCACTTT
cdr3_aa: CASSQGQGGSPLHF

j_call: TRBJ2-6
clone_size: NA
d_call: NA
v_call: TRBV28
cdr3_nt: TGTGCCAGCAGACCCCCCCAAGCGGGACACTCTGGGGCCAACGTCCTGACTTTC
cdr3_aa: CASRPPQAGHSGANVLTF

j_call: TRBJ1-2
clone_size: NA
d_call: NA
v_call: TRBV18
cdr3_nt: TGTGCCAGCTCACAGACGGAGTCGCTTTATGGCTACACCTTC
cdr3_aa: CASSQTESLYGYTF

j_call: TRBJ2-4
clone_size: few
d_call: NA
v_call: TRBV18
cdr3_nt: TGTGCCAGCTCACCTAGGGTGAGATTCCTAGCCAAAAACATTCAGTACTTC
cdr3_aa: CASSPRVRFLAKNIQYF

j_call: TRBJ2-1
clone_size: NA
d_call: NA
v_call: TRBV11-2
cdr3_nt: TGTGCCAGCAGCTTCCCCGGTGGTTCATCCTACAATGAGCAGTTCTTC
cdr3_aa: CASSFPGGSSYNEQFF

j_call: TRBJ1-1
clone_size: NA
d_call: TRBD1
v_call: TRBV19
cdr3_nt: TGTGCCACCAGGACAGGGGCGAACACTGAAGCTTTCTTT
cdr3_aa: CATRTGANTEAFF

j_call: TRBJ2-5
clone_size: NA
d_call: NA
v_call: TRBV5-8
cdr3_nt: TGTGCCAGCAGCTTAAGGATCGGGGAGACCCAGTACTTC
cdr3_aa: CASSLRIGETQYF

j_call: TRBJ2-7
clone_size: NA
d_call: NA
v_call: TRBV11-2
cdr3_nt: TGTGCCAGCAGCTTTTACGAAGGCGGGTCCTACGAGCAGTACTTC
cdr3_aa: CASSFYEGGSYEQYF

j_call: TRBJ2-3
clone_size: NA
d_call: NA
v_call: TRBV6-5
cdr3_nt: TGTGCCAGCAGTTACGGTGGGGCCCGATCAGATACGCAGTATTTT
cdr3_aa: CASSYGGARSDTQYF

j_call: TRBJ2-1
clone_size: few
d_call: TRBD2
v_call: TRBV7-8
cdr3_nt: TGTGCCAGCAGCTTAACTAGCGGGGGCCCCTCTCTACTCGGTGAGCAGTTCTTC
cdr3_aa: CASSLTSGGPSLLGEQFF

j_call: TRBJ2-2
clone_size: NA
d_call: NA
v_call: TRBV19
cdr3_nt: TGTGCCAGTATGCCCGGGGGGAACACCGGGGAGCTGTTTTTT
cdr3_aa: CASMPGGNTGELFF

j_call: TRBJ2-6
clone_size: NA
d_call: NA
v_call: TRBV6-1
cdr3_nt: TGTGCCAGCAGTGAAGGGTTGGGGTTTGGGGCCAACGTCCTGACTTTC
cdr3_aa: CASSEGLGFGANVLTF

j_call: TRBJ1-2
clone_size: NA
d_call: NA
v_call: TRBV5-6
cdr3_nt: TGTGCCAGCAGCTTATCCAGTGGGGGCCCCGCTAACTATGGCTACACCTTC
cdr3_aa: CASSLSSGGPANYGYTF

j_call: TRBJ1-1
clone_size: NA
d_call: NA
v_call: TRBV2
cdr3_nt: TGTGCCAGCAGTCGGCAGGGACCTGAAGCTTTCTTT
cdr3_aa: CASSRQGPEAFF

j_call: TRBJ1-1
clone_size: NA
d_call: TRBD1
v_call: TRBV5-1
cdr3_nt: TGCGCCAGCAGCACCCTGACAGGGGGCGGTTGGGACACTGAAGCTTTCTTT
cdr3_aa: CASSTLTGGGWDTEAFF

j_call: TRBJ1-5
clone_size: medium-sized
d_call: NA
v_call: TRBV30
cdr3_nt: TGTGCCTGGAGTCCCCAGGGGCTGACAGGTGGACAGCCCCAGCATTTT
cdr3_aa: CAWSPQGLTGGQPQHF

j_call: TRBJ1-5
clone_size: few
d_call: NA
v_call: TRBV7-9
cdr3_nt: TGTGCCAGCAGCTTAGGGGACACGGGCAATCAGCCCCAGCATTTT
cdr3_aa: CASSLGDTGNQPQHF

j_call: TRBJ2-2
clone_size: NA
d_call: NA
v_call: TRBV6-5
cdr3_nt: TGTGCCAGCAGCCCTACTCAGGGTGGGGCCGGGGAGCTGTTTTTT
cdr3_aa: CASSPTQGGAGELFF

j_call: TRBJ1-2
clone_size: NA
d_call: TRBD1
v_call: TRBV7-9
cdr3_nt: TGTGTCAGCAGCCTCGGACAGGGACCTGGCTACACCTTC
cdr3_aa: CVSSLGQGPGYTF

j_call: TRBJ2-2
clone_size: NA
d_call: TRBD1
v_call: TRBV18
cdr3_nt: TGTGCCAGCTCACCACGATGGGACAGGGGGCGAGACACCGGGGAGCTGTTTTTT
cdr3_aa: CASSPRWDRGRDTGELFF

j_call: TRBJ1-4
clone_size: once
d_call: NA
v_call: TRBV5-8
cdr3_nt: TGTGCCAGCAGCACGGACACGAATGAAAAACTGTTTTTT
cdr3_aa: CASSTDTNEKLFF

j_call: TRBJ2-1
clone_size: once
d_call: NA
v_call: TRBV2
cdr3_nt: TGTGCCAGCAGTGGCGTATTGGCCCTGTACAATGAGCAGTTCTTC
cdr3_aa: CASSGVLALYNEQFF

j_call: TRBJ1-2
clone_size: NA
d_call: TRBD1
v_call: TRBV6-5
cdr3_nt: TGTGCCAGCAGAACAGGGGACTATGGCTACACCTTC
cdr3_aa: CASRTGDYGYTF

j_call: TRBJ2-2
clone_size: few
d_call: TRBD2
v_call: TRBV4-2
cdr3_nt: TGTGCCAGCAGCCAAGATGAGGCTAGCGGGGCATTGAACACCGGGGAGCTGTTTTTT
cdr3_aa: CASSQDEASGALNTGELFF

j_call: TRBJ1-5
clone_size: few
d_call: NA
v_call: TRBV27
cdr3_nt: TGTGCCAGCAGTTTGAGAGAAAGCAATCAGCCCCAGCATTTT
cdr3_aa: CASSLRESNQPQHF

j_call: TRBJ1-1
clone_size: NA
d_call: NA
v_call: TRBV19
cdr3_nt: TGTGCCAGTAGTAGTTCCCGGGGGAAATTCACTGAAGCTTTCTTT
cdr3_aa: CASSSSRGKFTEAFF

j_call: TRBJ2-1
clone_size: once
d_call: NA
v_call: TRBV6-1
cdr3_nt: TGTGCCAGCAGAACCCTTGGGTACAATGAGCAGTTCTTC
cdr3_aa: CASRTLGYNEQFF

j_call: TRBJ2-1
clone_size: NA
d_call: TRBD2
v_call: TRBV15
cdr3_nt: TGTGCCACCATGGGACTAGCGGGGGGCCGAAGCTCCTACAATGAGCAGTTCTTC
cdr3_aa: CATMGLAGGRSSYNEQFF

j_call: TRBJ1-5
clone_size: medium-sized
d_call: TRBD1
v_call: TRBV19
cdr3_nt: TGTGCCAGTAGTTTCCGACAGGGGGGCAATCAGCCCCAGCATTTT
cdr3_aa: CASSFRQGGNQPQHF